This T cell receptor beta chain was sequenced in a study of radiotherapy plus CTLA-4 blockade in lung cancer. Findings and limits, study-wide: TCR clones from tumors expanded in blood after radiotherapy plus ipilimumab. Best predicting response, reportedly, were early blood T cell clone dynamics, with interferon-beta.

V gave up 6 bases and J gave up 4 bases, with 15 bases separating them. Germline V gives CDR1 MDHEN, CDR2 SYDVKM. The length of the CDR3 is 14 residues. In the case of this clone: As yet, its antigen is unknown.

Focal radiation was given together with CTLA-4 blockade (ipilimumab) to patients with chemo-refractory metastatic non-small-cell lung cancer. The repertoire was sequenced with immunoSEQ multiplex PCR; TCRdb's copy has only in-frame clones and lacks some. Altogether about 88,000 clones are present, more than 70% being singletons, with the ten largest covering over 12%. This TCR derives from a human donor with non-small cell lung cancer that progressed on radiotherapy plus ipilimumab. The input for sequencing was peripheral blood, taken from a patient treated with radiotherapy plus ipilimumab. This rearrangement joins TRBV28 to TRBJ1-2; tentative D call: TRBD1 (6 bases). The CDR3 DNA reads TGTGCCAGCAGCTTACCTTCACAGGGCTATGGCTACACCTTC. Translated: CASSLPSQGYGYTF.